This is a list of T cell receptor beta chains from one sample in a study of blood T cells in healthy people across ages. MiXCR, run by TCRdb on the 5' RACE reads, gives a single entry per CDR3 protein. The sample has almost 550,000 distinct CDR3 sequences, approximately 25% seen once. The same specimen was also included in a second study, on T cells of mothers and their children.

Input material: blood. The receptor set was obtained from a boy under 18 in good health. Both conserved end residues are trimmed from each CDR3. Fields, in order: D gene, V gene, CDR3 protein. A D gene is named only where the DNA matches it firmly.

TRBD2 | TRBV7-3 | ASSFPGTSQF
TRBD2 | TRBV6-6 | ASSYDSGGAREQY
. | TRBV18 | AARQDMYADTQY
TRBD1 | TRBV6-5 | ASSYSRTGTPGTEAF
TRBD2 | TRBV7-2 | ASSESMGLTYEQY
TRBD1 | TRBV3-1 | ASSPQAGGGYGYT
. | TRBV6-6 | ASSLGMYTEAF
. | TRBV7-2 | ASSLGAASNEQF
. | TRBV11-3 | ASSLWGSTGELF
TRBD1 | TRBV9 | ASSATGQGYNEQF
. | TRBV6-2/TRBV6-3 | ASSYVPGSGYT
TRBD2 | TRBV5-1 | ASSLTSGTVMAQETQY
. | TRBV4-2 | ASSYQEPGSGTDTQY
TRBD2 | TRBV11-1 | ASSSHRTSGSSYNEQF
TRBD2 | TRBV6-2/TRBV6-3 | ASSDLVLAGFYEQY
. | TRBV24-1 | ATSEQGFYTEAF
. | TRBV7-2 | ASSLESGLYTEAF
. | TRBV28 | ASSFSGGTHNEQF
. | TRBV27 | ASGIQNYEQY
TRBD1 | TRBV5-1 | ASSLDPTGLGTEAF
. | TRBV5-1 | ASSLAPLAGYGYT
. | TRBV7-2 | ASSATDGYT
. | TRBV28 | ASSSAGSSFYEQY
. | TRBV7-2 | ASSSTVGASYNEQF
TRBD1 | TRBV27 | ASTYGGQGAHEQY
TRBD2 | TRBV10-3 | AISDGTSGIREQY
TRBD2 | TRBV29-1 | SVEIPAGGVGSTDTQY
. | TRBV7-8 | ASSLVGASDTQY
TRBD1 | TRBV20-1 | SAGTGANTGELF
. | TRBV20-1 | SASVRSYSYNEQF
TRBD1 | TRBV7-9 | ASSLGTDYSNQPQH
TRBD1 | TRBV28 | ASRMDRIAEAF
. | TRBV7-2 | ASSLDWAGISGNTIY
TRBD2 | TRBV29-1 | SVEAGGLATYNEQF
TRBD1 | TRBV27 | ASSFTGGDEKLF
. | TRBV6-6 | ASSPPAGTDTQY
. | TRBV7-2 | ASSRRAGLATEAF